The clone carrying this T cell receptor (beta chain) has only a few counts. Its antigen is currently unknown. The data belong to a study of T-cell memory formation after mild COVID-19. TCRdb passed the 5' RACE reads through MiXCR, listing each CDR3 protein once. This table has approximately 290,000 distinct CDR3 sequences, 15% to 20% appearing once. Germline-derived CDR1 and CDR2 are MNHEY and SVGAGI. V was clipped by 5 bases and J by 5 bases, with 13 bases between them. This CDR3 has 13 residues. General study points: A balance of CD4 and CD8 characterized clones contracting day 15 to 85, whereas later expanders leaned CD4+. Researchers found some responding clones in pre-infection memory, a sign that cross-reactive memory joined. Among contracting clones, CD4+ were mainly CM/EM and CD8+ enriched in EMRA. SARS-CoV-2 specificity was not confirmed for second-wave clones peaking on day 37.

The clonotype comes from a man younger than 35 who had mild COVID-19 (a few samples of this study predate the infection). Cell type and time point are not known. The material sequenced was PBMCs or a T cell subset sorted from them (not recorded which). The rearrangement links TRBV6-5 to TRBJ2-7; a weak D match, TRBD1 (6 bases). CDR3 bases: TGTGCCAGCAGTGTAGGACAGCTCCACGAGCAGTACGTC. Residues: CASSVGQLHEQYV.